These T cell receptor beta chains were read from a single sample in a study of blood T cell repertoires in COVID-19. Profiling relied on immunoSEQ multiplex PCR, and the TCRdb table lists in-frame clones only, not all of them. The sample contains 120,000 to 150,000 clones, approximately 80% of which appear only once. The source material was peripheral blood. These receptors were obtained from a human donor in a cohort sampled during active COVID-19. The CDR3 runs from the conserved cysteine through the conserved F or W. The D gene is left open where the match is weak. Only part of the rows carry a size: once, few, many, or a class if the clone is expanded.

TRBV5-1	TRBD1	.	14	TRBJ2-5	CASSKSTGGETQYF	TGCGCCAGCAGCAAGTCTACAGGGGGGGAGACCCAGTACTTC
TRBV7-2	TRBD1	.	16	TRBJ2-3	CASSSDRTGVRDTQYF	TGTGCCAGCAGCTCCGACCGGACAGGGGTACGAGATACGCAGTATTTT
TRBV4-1	TRBD1	.	19	TRBJ2-1	CASSQGPGTGEGSYNEQFF	TGCGCCAGCAGCCAAGGTCCCGGGACAGGGGAGGGCTCCTACAATGAGCAGTTCTTC
TRBV30	TRBD1	.	16	TRBJ2-2	CAWSLKGQGTTGELFF	TGTGCCTGGAGTTTGAAGGGACAGGGGACCACCGGGGAGCTGTTTTTT
TRBV28	TRBD1	once	18	TRBJ1-2	CASSFTMDRGLGNYGYTF	TGTGCCAGCAGCTTCACCATGGACAGGGGGCTGGGTAACTATGGCTACACCTTC
TRBV2	TRBD2	.	15	TRBJ2-1	CASRAGTSGGVEQFF	TGTGCCAGCAGGGCCGGGACTAGCGGGGGTGTTGAGCAGTTCTTC
TRBV2	TRBD1	.	16	TRBJ2-5	CASSGALGQGKETQYF	TGTGCCAGCAGTGGGGCTTTAGGACAGGGAAAAGAGACCCAGTACTTC
TRBV27	TRBD2	.	17	TRBJ2-2	CATSISGRVQNTGELFF	TGTGCCACCAGTATTAGCGGGAGGGTTCAGAACACCGGGGAGCTGTTTTTT
TRBV30	.	.	13	TRBJ1-1	CAFLSRERTEAFF	TGTGCCTTCCTATCCAGGGAACGAACTGAAGCTTTCTTT
TRBV5-1	TRBD2	.	16	TRBJ2-1	CASSSTSGGQYNEQFF	TGCGCCAGCAGCTCGACTAGCGGGGGCCAGTACAATGAGCAGTTCTTC
TRBV4-1	TRBD2	.	17	TRBJ2-1	CASSQASGGYSYNEQFF	TGCGCCAGCAGCCAAGCTAGCGGGGGGTACTCCTACAATGAGCAGTTCTTC
TRBV11-2	.	.	15	TRBJ2-3	CASSLLREGTDTQYF	TGTGCCAGCAGCTTACTCCGGGAAGGGACAGATACGCAGTATTTT
TRBV6-5	.	.	14	TRBJ2-5	CASSSSFSQETQYF	TGTGCCAGCAGTTCCTCGTTCTCCCAAGAGACCCAGTACTTC
TRBV5-1	TRBD2	.	16	TRBJ2-5	CASSSKLAGPQETQYF	TGCGCCAGCAGCTCAAAGCTAGCGGGCCCCCAAGAGACCCAGTACTTC
TRBV2	.	.	12	TRBJ1-1	CASSEWGQGRVF	TGTGCCAGCAGTGAATGGGGGCAGGGAAGGGTGTTT
TRBV7-2	.	.	18	TRBJ2-7	CASSLPRRLTRFSYEQYF	TGTGCCAGCAGCTTACCGCGAAGATTGACACGATTCTCCTACGAGCAGTACTTC
TRBV6-1	TRBD1	.	16	TRBJ2-2	CASSEEQGGNTGELFF	TGTGCCAGCAGTGAAGAACAGGGGGGCAACACCGGGGAGCTGTTTTTT
TRBV6-5	TRBD1	.	16	TRBJ1-2	CASSNSGTGGAGGYTF	TGTGCCAGCAGTAACTCCGGGACAGGGGGCGCAGGTGGCTACACCTTC
TRBV7-8	TRBD1	.	13	TRBJ2-7	CASSHTGDGKQYF	TGTGCCAGCAGTCATACAGGGGATGGTAAGCAGTACTTC
TRBV4-1	TRBD2	.	15	TRBJ2-7	CASSLGLAGIYEQYF	TGCGCCAGCAGCCTAGGACTAGCGGGGATCTACGAGCAGTACTTC
TRBV7-8	TRBD1	.	14	TRBJ2-7	CASSLGQGAYEQYF	TGTGCCAGCAGCTTAGGACAGGGAGCCTACGAGCAGTACTTC
TRBV29-1	TRBD1	.	14	TRBJ2-1	CSAIRDRGFGEQFF	TGCAGCGCGATACGGGACAGGGGGTTTGGTGAGCAGTTCTTC
TRBV6-5	.	.	13	TRBJ1-2	CASSSLQNYGYTF	TGTGCCAGCAGTTCCCTCCAGAACTATGGCTACACCTTC